The sequence of this T cell receptor beta chain was determined in a study of blood T cell repertoires in COVID-19. Across the whole study: Samples of COVID-19 (acute and convalescent) were obtained from the United States, Italy and Spain. Sample material is recorded as cDNA or gDNA derived from T cells, B-cell-depleted T cells, or PBMCs.

With respect to this clone: This CDR3 is also generated by other DNA sequences in the sample.

Either two negative PCRs, clearance, or symptom resolution qualified Cohort 3 donors as recovered. Only in-frame clones appear in the TCRdb table, and some are missing; sequencing was by immunoSEQ multiplex PCR. The sample records 320,000 or so clones, approximately 89% being singletons. This CDR3 is built from 13 residues. The V segment lost 6 bases and the J segment 5 bases; nucleotides outside the gene matches: 4. Germline values: CDR1 LNHDA, CDR2 SQIVND (reference sequence). The V gene is TRBV19, the J gene TRBJ1-2, with 9 bases aligning to TRBD1. Sequences were obtained from PBMCs or T cells enriched from blood (not recorded which). The TCR was taken from a man aged 25-40 years who had recovered from COVID-19. CDR3 bases: TGTGCCAGTAGGCCCGGACAGGGGTATGGCTACACCTTC. Protein: CASRPGQGYGYTF.